This T cell receptor (beta chain) emerged from a study of Ad26.COV2.S vaccination and SARS-CoV-2 variants. Across the whole study: Dosing was one shot or two shots 56 days apart.

The treatment denotes: 15 to 20 received Ad26.COV2.S at low or high dose, single or two shots; 5 received placebo; per-sample allocation not given. Following the first vaccine or placebo injection, samples were taken on day 63. In the vaccine, an Ad26 vector expressed the SARS-CoV-2 spike of the Wuhan strain. TCRdb keeps only in-frame clones here, not all; method: immunoSEQ multiplex PCR. The sample includes about 350,000 clones, about nine tenths seen only once; the top ten take 6.4%. Trimming pared 8 bases from V and 3 bases from J, leaving 8 bases between. The CDR3 contains 11 residues. The germline V gene has CDR1 SGHNT and CDR2 YYREEE (reference sequence).

This chain joins TRBV5-4 and TRBJ1-1; D uncertain. Sequenced material: peripheral blood, taken in a trial of Ad26.COV2.S vaccine versus placebo. This TCR derives from a person between 18 and 60 years old who received the Ad26.COV2.S COVID-19 vaccine or a placebo. CDR3 DNA sequence: TGTGCCAGGGCGGCGGACACTGAAGCTTTCTTT. Its protein is CARAADTEAFF.